This entry lists 8 T cell receptor beta chains sequenced from one sample in a study of fetal regulatory T cell absence and autoimmunity. Libraries were prepared by immunoSEQ multiplex PCR; TCRdb keeps only in-frame clonotypes and omits some of them. Of some 50,000 clones listed, around 85% were seen once; the top ten hold approximately 0.45%. The sample consisted of cord blood. These receptors originate from a newborn boy with IPEX syndrome.

The table lists this clone with a few counts. The chain combines TRBV6-1 with TRBJ2-1; D unclear. The germline V gene has CDR1 MNHNS and CDR2 SASEGT. V lost 8 bases, J lost 5 bases, and 7 bases lay in between. This CDR3 region has 11 residues. CDR3: CASRINNEQFF. Written as DNA, the CDR3 is TGTGCCAGCCGAATAAACAATGAGCAGTTCTTC.

The V and J genes are TRBV5-5 and TRBJ2-7; TRBD2 aligns across 7 bases. J lost 3 bases, V lost 1 base, and 4 bases had no gene match. CDR3 length: 14 residues. Per germline, CDR1 SGHKS and CDR2 YYEKEE (reference sequence). The CDR3 loop is CASSLRERDYEQYF. Here the CDR3 DNA reads TGTGCCAGCAGCTTGAGGGAGCGGGACTACGAGCAGTACTTC.

This sequence joins TRBV7-2 and TRBJ2-2, with D uncertain. The CDR3 has 14 residues. With 1 base removed from V and 4 bases from J, the gap between germline ends came to 7 bases. Germline V gives CDR1 SGHTA, CDR2 FQGNSA. CDR3 in amino acids: CASSLGGTTGELFF. The CDR3 DNA sequence: TGTGCCAGCAGCTTAGGTGGCACCACCGGGGAGCTGTTTTTT.

The chain employs TRBV25-1 and TRBJ2-2; D ambiguous. V lost 3 bases and J 5 bases, leaving 13 bases between the germline ends. The germline CDR1 and CDR2 sequences are MGHDK and SYGVNS. CDR3 length: 15 residues. The CDR3 spells CASSEPSVRTGELFF. The CDR3 nucleotides read TGTGCCAGCAGTGAGCCAAGCGTCAGGACCGGGGAGCTGTTTTTT.

The chain has TRBV30 and TRBJ1-4; TRBD1 agrees at 10 bases. Losses at the gene ends were 4 bases for V and 8 bases for J; bases not matched to a gene: 7. CDR1 GTSNPN and CDR2 SVGIG come from the germline V gene (reference sequence). The CDR3 loop spans 14 amino acids. The chain's CDR3 is CAWNPGTGEEKLFF. For the CDR3, the DNA is TGTGCCTGGAACCCCGGGACAGGGGAAGAAAAACTGTTTTTT.

The V gene is TRBV15, the J gene TRBJ2-3; TRBD1 aligns across 11 bases. The junction had 5 bases not matched to a gene; V was cut back by 2 bases and J by 4 bases. Germline loops: CDR1 LNHNV, CDR2 YYDKDF (reference sequence). The CDR3 runs to 16 residues. The CDR3 nucleotides are TGTGCCACCAGCAGATCAGGACAGGGGGCCCCAGATACGCAGTATTTT. Translating gives CATSRSGQGAPDTQYF.

The chain joins TRBV12-5 to TRBJ2-1; 13 nucleotides line up with TRBD2. CDR1 is LGHNT and CDR2 is FRNRAP in the germline V gene. The CDR3 consists of 20 residues. V lost 2 bases and J lost 2; bases outside the gene matches: 12. CDR3 DNA sequence: TGTGCTAGTGGTTTGCGTATCGGGACTAGCGGGAATGCAGCCTACAATGAGCAGTTCTTC. The encoded protein is CASGLRIGTSGNAAYNEQFF.

V is TRBV6-5 and J is TRBJ1-2; TRBD1 is a possible D gene (5 bases). This CDR3 has 12 amino acids. Trimming pared 2 bases from V and 5 bases from J, leaving 6 bases between. Germline V gene lookup returns CDR1 MNHEY and CDR2 SVGAGI. The CDR3 DNA is TGTGCCAGCAGTTACGGACAATATGGCTACACCTTC. Its protein is CASSYGQYGYTF.